This record looks at one TCR beta chain sequence and its context. Its specific antigen is unknown. Qualities for individual bases were not recorded, and no much larger clone is one base off. CDR1 is given as SGHNT and CDR2 as YYREEE, both from the germline V gene (reference sequence). Measured from the cysteine to the phenylalanine, the CDR3 is 15 residues long. CDR3 DNA only is kept here, 45 bases in frame from base 1. Trimming costs V 0 bases and J 4 bases, and their ends lie 13 bases apart. The data were obtained in a study of T cell changes during pregnancy in multiple sclerosis (dated by TCRdb to between 2019 and 2020). Background for the entire study: Changes in the T cell repertoire over the course of pregnancy were examined in this study in women with multiple sclerosis.

Preparation of the library involved the immunoSEQ multiplex PCR assay. In its TCRdb copy, this immuneACCESS table keeps in-frame sequences only and misses some clones. Where compared with another copy, unresolved V genes explain less than half of these, and the others have no known cause. The sample table shows roughly 100,000 clones, and under 95% are seen once. The ten top clones hold about 1.5% of the sample. This sequence originates from a female donor with multiple sclerosis, enrolled in a pregnancy study. The specimen was peripheral blood, collected before pregnancy. This chain is built from TRBV5-4 and TRBJ1-1; TRBD1 might be the D gene, on 5 matching bases. The CDR3 amino acid sequence is: CASSLAGGGFTEAFF. The bases are TGTGCCAGCAGCTTGGCCGGGGGTGGGTTCACTGAAGCTTTCTTT. The entire variable domain, with the stretches around the CDR3 drawn from the reference TRBV5-4 and TRBJ1-1 proteins, is ETGVTQSPTHLIKTRGQQVTLRCSSQSGHNTVSWYQQALGQGPQFIFQYYREEENGRGNFPPRFSGLQFPNYSSELNVNALELDDSALYLCASSLAGGGFTEAFFGQGTRLTVV.